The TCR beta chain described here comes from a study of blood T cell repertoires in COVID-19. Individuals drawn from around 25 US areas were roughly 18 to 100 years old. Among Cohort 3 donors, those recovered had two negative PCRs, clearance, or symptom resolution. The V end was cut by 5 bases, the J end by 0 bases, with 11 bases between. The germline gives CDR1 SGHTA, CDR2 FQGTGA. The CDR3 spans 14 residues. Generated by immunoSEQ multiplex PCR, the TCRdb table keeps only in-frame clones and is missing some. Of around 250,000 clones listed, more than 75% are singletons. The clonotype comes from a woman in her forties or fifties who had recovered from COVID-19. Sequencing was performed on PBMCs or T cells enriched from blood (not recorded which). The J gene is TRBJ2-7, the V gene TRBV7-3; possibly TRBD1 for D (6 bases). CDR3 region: CASSPGQSSYEQYF. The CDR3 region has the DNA TGTGCCAGCAGCCCTGGACAGAGCTCCTACGAGCAGTACTTC.